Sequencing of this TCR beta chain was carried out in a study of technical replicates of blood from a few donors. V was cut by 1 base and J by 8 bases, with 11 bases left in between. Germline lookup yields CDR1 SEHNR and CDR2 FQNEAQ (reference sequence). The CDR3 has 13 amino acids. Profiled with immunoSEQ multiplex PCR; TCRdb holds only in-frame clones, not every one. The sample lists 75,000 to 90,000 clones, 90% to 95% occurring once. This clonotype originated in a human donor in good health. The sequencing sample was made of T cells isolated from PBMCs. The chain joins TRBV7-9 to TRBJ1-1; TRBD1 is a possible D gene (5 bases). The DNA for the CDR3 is TGTGCCAGCAGCTTAGGGGGCACTCAGGAAGCTTTCTTT. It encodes CASSLGGTQEAFF.